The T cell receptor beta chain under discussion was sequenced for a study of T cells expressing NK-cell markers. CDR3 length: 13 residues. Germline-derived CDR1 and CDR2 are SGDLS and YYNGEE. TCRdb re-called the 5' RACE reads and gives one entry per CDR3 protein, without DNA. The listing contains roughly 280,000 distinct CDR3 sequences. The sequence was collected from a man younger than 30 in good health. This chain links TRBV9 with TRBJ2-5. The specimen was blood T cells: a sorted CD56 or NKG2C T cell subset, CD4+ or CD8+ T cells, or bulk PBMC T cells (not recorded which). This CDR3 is CASSVDSQETQYF.